The entry that follows covers one T cell receptor (beta chain) sequence. There are many counts of this clone. Its antigen remains undetermined. There are no base qualities to consult, and no much larger clone falls within one base. None of the patients had been given any treatment before thyroid surgery. Patient clinical samples collected from about 2012 to 2018 were retrospectively analysed using T-cell receptor beta sequencing. The data stem from a study of metastatic and nonmetastatic thyroid tumors (TCRdb year 2020). Regarding the study in general: For patients with malignant and with benign thyroid disease, the researchers compared repertoires between peripheral blood samples and tumor or nodule tissue samples.

Deletion took 2 bases off V and 4 bases off J, with a span of 15 bases between the germline ends. Taken from the germline V gene, the CDR1 and CDR2 loops are MNHEY and SVGAGI. From its cysteine to its phenylalanine, the CDR3 spans 15 amino acids. The DNA shown is the 45-base CDR3, in frame from base 1. The library relied on PCR. Sequenced using an Illumina HiSeq 4000. High-throughput sequencing was used to profile the TCR beta-chain CDR3 region of every patient. Turning to the authors' computational methods: A classifier to discriminate distant-metastatic papillary thyroid cancer patients was built from CDR3 differences across clinicopathological groups. The Shannon index was used to measure repertoire diversity, and the Morisita-Horn index was used to measure how similar tumor and blood repertoires were. TCRdb redid the processing of the public reads, applying fastp at Q25 and MiXCR, and retained in-frame beta chains. In this record, the V and J calls reflect TCRdb's handling and not the investigators' own analysis. The sample table contains 25,000 to 35,000 clones; only one count was recorded for 16% of them. Clones ranked in the top ten supply roughly 4.7% of the sample.

General findings and caveats noted by the study authors: In both blood and tumor samples, TCR beta diversity was reported to be significantly higher in malignant tumors than in benign nodules.

The TCR sequence derives from a female donor with papillary thyroid cancer or a benign thyroid nodule (not recorded which). Some clones in this sample may be carry-over from other donors' samples. This chain is built from TRBV6-5 and TRBJ2-7; TRBD2 is a possible D gene, resting on 6 matching bases. Material: blood. The DNA sequence follows: TGTGCCAGCAGTTACGGAGGGGTGGCCGATTACGAGCAGTACTTC. Translated, this gives CASSYGGVADYEQYF.